The 5 T cell receptor beta chains reported below all come from one sample, sequenced in a study of cytomegalovirus exposure and HLA in healthy donors (dated by TCRdb to 2016 to 2017). The library was obtained by the immunoSEQ multiplex PCR assay. The multiplex PCR relied on a mix of 60 forward primers for TCR Vbeta segments and 13 reverse primers for TCR Jbeta segments. TCRdb holds this immuneACCESS table with in-frame rearrangements only. Some clones are missing; in checked studies, unresolved V genes explain under half, and the rest has no known cause. A total of under 200,000 clones appear in this sample, approximately 78% of them only once. Of the sample, 7% to 9% falls within the top ten clones. Sequenced material: PBMCs. Every receptor here comes from a male donor in good health and CMV-seropositive.

Only one count was recorded for this clone. The chain is built from TRBV19 and TRBJ1-6; 7 bases agree with TRBD1. Germline lookup yields CDR1 LNHDA and CDR2 SQIVND (reference sequence). The CDR3 loop spans 18 amino acids. V trimming: 5 bases; J trimming: 0 bases; junction bases outside the gene matches: 10. The CDR3 nucleotides read TGTGCCAGTAGTTCTCCGGGACAGTCGAGCTCCTATAATTCACCCCTCCACTTT. It translates to CASSSPGQSSSYNSPLHF. Using reference TRBV19 and TRBJ1-6 for the parts outside the CDR3, the full variable domain is DGGITQSPKYLFRKEGQNVTLSCEQNLNHDAMYWYRQDPGQGLRLIYYSQIVNDFQKGDIAEGYSVSREKKESFPLTVTSAQKNPTAFYLCASSSPGQSSSYNSPLHFGNGTRLTVT.

The rearrangement uses TRBV10-3 and TRBJ2-7; TRBD1 matches at 7 bases. Germline V gene sequence: CDR1 ENHRY, CDR2 SYGVKD. The trim removed 11 bases at V and 5 bases at J, leaving 9 bases unmatched. The CDR3 loop spans 12 amino acids. The CDR3 sequence: CAAKTGMDEQYF. The DNA of the CDR3 is TGTGCCGCGAAGACAGGGATGGACGAGCAGTACTTC.

This clone was seen only once. The V call is TRBV9, the J call TRBJ1-5; TRBD1 agrees at 7 bases. V lost 3 bases and J lost 2; bases outside the gene matches: 8. Germline V gene lookup returns CDR1 SGDLS and CDR2 YYNGEE. The CDR3 runs to 16 residues. CDR3 sequence: CASSATGTVGNQPQHF. CDR3 coding DNA: TGTGCCAGCAGCGCTACCGGGACAGTTGGCAATCAGCCCCAGCATTTT.

The chain combines TRBV27 with TRBJ2-4; possibly TRBD1 for D (5 bases). The V gene's germline CDR1 is MNHEY and CDR2 SMNVEV (reference sequence). The V and J ends lost 6 bases and 4 bases respectively, with 16 bases between them. The CDR3 is 15 residues long. CDR3 in DNA: TGTGCCAGCAGGTCCAGGGTCTTAGGGAAAAACATTCAGTACTTC. The encoded protein is CASRSRVLGKNIQYF.

The gene calls are TRBV5-1 and TRBJ2-7; TRBD2 is a possible D gene (6 bases). Trimming removed 4 bases at V and 0 bases at J, with 14 bases between. This CDR3 spans 15 amino acids. Germline V gene lookup returns CDR1 SGHRS and CDR2 YFSETQ. The DNA of the CDR3 is TGCGCCAGCAGCGTTGCGGGGACGAACTCCTACGAGCAGTACTTC. This translates into CASSVAGTNSYEQYF.